This TCR beta chain originates from a study of blood T cell repertoires in COVID-19. On the study more broadly: T cells, B-cell-depleted T cells, or PBMCs provided the cDNA or gDNA that served as material.

CDR3 length: 15 residues. Germline V gene sequence: CDR1 WSHSY, CDR2 SAAADI. Trimming took 2 bases from V and 3 from J; bases not matched to a gene: 2. In the study's own analysis: Counts of nucleated cells, estimated from reference gene primer amplification, were obtained. Assay used: immunoSEQ multiplex PCR; TCRdb lists only in-frame clones, some missing. V, J and clone size derive from that table, while D and trimming were established from the DNA sequence. The sample records 250,000 to 350,000 clones, about 86% being singletons. The sequence derives from a person aged 70 to 80 with COVID-19, enrolled during active disease. Sequenced material: peripheral blood. The genes are TRBV10-2 and TRBJ2-7; the match to TRBD2 covers 12 bases. In DNA, the CDR3 is TGCGCCAGCAGTGAGGGACTAGCGGGGTACTACGAGCAGTACTTC. Encoded protein: CASSEGLAGYYEQYF.